This T cell receptor beta chain was sequenced in a study of cytomegalovirus exposure and HLA in healthy donors. This clone was picked up one time. Its antigen is not identified. Study-wide results and caveats: TRBV6-2, TRBV6-3 and other indistinguishable V segments were excluded.

The CDR3 is 14 residues long. Deletions cut 0 bases from V and 7 bases from J, with 10 bases between. The germline V gene encodes CDR1 MNHNS and CDR2 SASEGT. PCR employed 60 Vbeta and 13 Jbeta primers. Sequencing was performed with immunoSEQ multiplex PCR; in TCRdb, only in-frame clones are kept and a portion is missing. The table has 65,000 to 90,000 clones, approximately 82% seen once. The receptor was derived from a man aged 18 to 30 in good health and CMV-seronegative. The chain couples TRBV6-1 to TRBJ2-1; D uncertain. The sequencing input was PBMCs. CDR3 amino acids: CASSEAYVGNEQFF. The CDR3 bases are TGTGCCAGCAGTGAAGCGTATGTCGGGAATGAGCAGTTCTTC.